This passage covers 30 T cell receptor beta chains from one sample sequenced in a study of T cell responses to AZD1222 COVID-19 vaccine (dated by TCRdb to the early 2020s). Read against the paper, the sample's time point label means: baseline before first vaccination. Library method: the immunoSEQ multiplex PCR assay. TCRdb provides this immuneACCESS table in a form limited to in-frame rearrangements. Some clones are lacking; in checked studies, under half of them reflect an unresolved V gene, and why the rest are absent is not known. This sample comprises approximately 130,000 clones, over 85% of them detected only once. The ten largest account for around 3.1% of the sample. The starting material was peripheral blood, obtained on day 0 of AZD1222 vaccination. These receptors were collected from an adult in good health.

The chain uses TRBV6-4 and TRBJ2-1; 9 positions agree with TRBD2. With V trimmed by 6 bases and J by 5 bases, 8 bases remained unmatched. From germline, CDR1 is MRHNA and CDR2 SNTAGT. The CDR3 spans 15 residues. CDR3 protein: CASSETLAGNNEQFF. The CDR3, as DNA: TGTGCCAGCAGCGAAACACTAGCGGGTAACAATGAGCAGTTCTTC.

This clone was detected only once. The V call is TRBV5-8, the J call TRBJ1-5; tentatively, D is TRBD1 (5 bases). Looked up from germline, CDR1 is SGHTS and CDR2 is YDEGEE. V dropped 0 bases and J dropped 7 bases, with 8 bases sitting between them. The CDR3 is 13 residues long. CDR3 region: CASSLGGSQPQHF. The CDR3 DNA follows: TGTGCCAGCAGCTTGGGGGGGTCCCAGCCCCAGCATTTT.

V and J are TRBV10-3 and TRBJ2-5; D gene unclear. CDR1 and CDR2 (germline): ENHRY, SYGVKD. V was pared by 4 bases and J by 3 bases, with 6 bases between. The CDR3 length is 12 residues. CDR3 in amino acids: CAISGREETQYF. The CDR3, as DNA: TGTGCCATCAGTGGAAGAGAAGAGACCCAGTACTTC.

V usage is TRBV9 and J usage is TRBJ2-3; D ambiguous. Trimming shortened V by 1 base and J by 4 bases, and 7 bases separated the two germline ends. CDR1 and CDR2 (germline): SGDLS, YYNGEE. This CDR3 has 13 amino acids. The CDR3 DNA follows: TGTGCCAGCAGCGTACAGGTAGCAGATACGCAGTATTTT. Amino acid sequence: CASSVQVADTQYF.

The chain combines TRBV11-2 with TRBJ1-1; a weak D match, TRBD1 (5 bases). The CDR3 totals 13 residues. The germline V gene encodes CDR1 SGHAT and CDR2 FQNNGV. V lost 5 bases, J lost 1 base, and 8 bases lay in between. The CDR3 sequence is CASSLQENTEAFF. CDR3 nucleotides: TGTGCCAGCAGCCTACAGGAGAACACTGAAGCTTTCTTT.

The rearrangement uses TRBV25-1 and TRBJ1-1, with D possibly being TRBD1 (5 bases). Trimming took 5 bases from V and 9 from J, leaving 13 bases between them. The CDR3 has 12 amino acids. Looked up from germline, CDR1 is MGHDK and CDR2 is SYGVNS. DNA of the CDR3: TGTGCCAGCAGTAATACGGGACGACAAGCTTTCTTT. Its translation is CASSNTGRQAFF.

The chain links TRBV5-1 to TRBJ2-1, with D hard to call. V lost 4 bases, J lost 3 bases, and 5 bases lay in between. The CDR3 extends over 12 amino acids. In germline, CDR1 is SGHRS, CDR2 YFSETQ. CDR3 sequence reads: CASSENYNEQFF. CDR3 sequence (DNA): TGCGCCAGCAGCGAGAACTACAATGAGCAGTTCTTC. Full variable domain (rest looked up from reference TRBV5-1 and TRBJ2-1): KAGVTQTPRYLIKTRGQQVTLSCSPISGHRSVSWYQQTPGQGLQFLFEYFSETQRNKGNFPGRFSGRQFSNSRSEMNVSTLELGDSALYLCASSENYNEQFFGPGTRLTVL.

The gene calls are TRBV24-1 and TRBJ2-1; the D gene could be TRBD1 or TRBD2 (6 bases each). The CDR3 is 16 residues long. Trimming pared 6 bases from V and 0 bases from J, leaving 14 bases between. Germline V gives CDR1 KGHDR, CDR2 SFDVKD. CDR3 sequence: CATSTPGGYSYNEQFF. CDR3 coding DNA: TGTGCCACCAGTACACCCGGGGGCTACTCCTACAATGAGCAGTTCTTC.

V is TRBV19 and J is TRBJ1-4; TRBD1 agrees at 7 bases. Germline lookup yields CDR1 LNHDA and CDR2 SQIVND (reference sequence). V trimming: 3 bases; J trimming: 10 bases; junction bases outside the gene matches: 14. This CDR3 comprises 16 residues. The CDR3 nucleotides read TGTGCCAGTAGTATCGGCAGGGGGGCATACGCCGGAAAACTGTTTTTT. Residues: CASSIGRGAYAGKLFF.

CDR3 sequence reads: CASSTGLPLVALHF. The CDR3 region has the DNA TGTGCCAGCAGCACCGGACTGCCCCTTGTTGCCCTCCACTTT. The rearrangement links TRBV6-5 to TRBJ1-6; D gene unclear. The CDR3 consists of 14 residues. The germline V gene has CDR1 MNHEY and CDR2 SVGAGI. Trimming took 6 bases from V and 14 from J, leaving 20 bases between them.

This chain uses TRBV12-5 with TRBJ2-5; TRBD1 matches at 10 bases. CDR1 is LGHNT, CDR2 FRNRAP, per germline. This CDR3 region has 15 residues. V shed 7 bases and J 7 bases; nucleotides not matched to a gene: 12. CDR3 coding DNA: TGTGCTAGTGCCCCCTCGGGACAGGGGAAGGGGACCCAGTACTTC. This encodes CASAPSGQGKGTQYF.

The V call is TRBV19, the J call TRBJ2-7; D possibly matches TRBD1 or TRBD2 (5 bases each). Germline V lookup: CDR1 LNHDA, CDR2 SQIVND (reference sequence). CDR3 length: 14 residues. V was shortened by 3 bases and J by 6 bases, with 15 bases between the two germline ends. The CDR3 sequence is CASSIRDRVGEQYF. The CDR3 nucleotides are TGTGCCAGTAGTATCCGGGACCGGGTCGGCGAGCAGTACTTC.

The chain couples TRBV24-1 to TRBJ2-1; D might be TRBD1 or TRBD2, each matching 5 bases. Germline CDR1 is KGHDR and CDR2 is SFDVKD. This CDR3 is 14 amino acids long. V lost 4 bases, J lost 4 bases, and 10 bases lay in between. This CDR3 reads CATSDPGPYNEQFF. In DNA, the CDR3 is TGTGCCACCAGTGACCCGGGACCTTACAATGAGCAGTTCTTC.

The V gene is TRBV27, the J gene TRBJ1-5, with 11 bases lining up with TRBD1. V lost 8 bases and J lost 4; bases outside the gene matches: 10. CDR3 length equals 16 residues. Germline CDR1 reads MNHEY; CDR2 reads SMNVEV (reference sequence). Written as DNA, the CDR3 is TGTGCCAGCGGACCTGGCGGGACAGGGGGGAATCAGCCCCAGCATTTT. Translating gives CASGPGGTGGNQPQHF.

V usage is TRBV29-1 and J usage is TRBJ1-2, with TRBD1 matching 8 bases. There are 11 residues in the CDR3. The junction had 5 bases not matched to a gene; V was cut back by 6 bases and J by 8 bases. Germline V gene data show CDR1 as SQVTM and CDR2 as ANQGSEA. The CDR3 coding sequence is TGCAGCGTCGCGACAGGGGCCGGCTACACCTTC. This gives the protein CSVATGAGYTF.

The chain recombines TRBV5-1 with TRBJ1-1, with a possible D match to TRBD1 (6 bases). V lost 0 bases and J lost 4, with 13 bases in between. Germline V gene sequence: CDR1 SGHRS, CDR2 YFSETQ. This CDR3 spans 15 amino acids. DNA of the CDR3: TGCGCCAGCAGCTTGGGGGGGGGCGAGGGCACTGAAGCTTTCTTT. The encoded protein is CASSLGGGEGTEAFF.

The genes are TRBV6-5 and TRBJ2-2, with unresolved D. CDR3 size: 14 residues. With 7 bases removed from V and 2 bases from J, the gap between germline ends came to 11 bases. Germline lookup yields CDR1 MNHEY and CDR2 SVGAGI. CDR3 amino acids: CASKRGANTGELFF. The CDR3 DNA sequence: TGTGCCAGCAAAAGAGGAGCCAACACCGGGGAGCTGTTTTTT.

In the case of this clone: Compared with germline, one end of the junction differs, possibly owing to a read error. This sequence joins TRBV15 and TRBJ2-7; TRBD2 matches at 8 bases. CDR1 is LNHNV, CDR2 YYDKDF, per germline (reference sequence). This CDR3 is built from 11 residues. CDR3 nucleotides: TGTGCCACCCTGCTAGCGGGCAGACCGAACTTC. Residues: CATLLAGRPNF.

The V gene is TRBV6-2 or TRBV6-3, the J gene TRBJ1-2, with 7 bases aligning to TRBD1. This CDR3 is built from 14 residues. From germline, CDR1 is MNHEY and CDR2 SVGEGT. J gave up 3 bases and V 5 bases, and 6 bases lay outside the gene matches. CDR3 coding DNA: TGTGCCAGCAGTAGCGACAGGGAGGACTATGGCTACACCTTC. Translating gives CASSSDREDYGYTF.

The chain recombines TRBV5-1 with TRBJ1-2, with TRBD1 matching 7 bases. Germline assignment: CDR1 SGHRS and CDR2 YFSETQ. Unmatched junction bases numbered 18, after V lost 4 bases and J lost 6 bases. The CDR3 covers 17 residues. The CDR3 is CASSLEQSTGHGNGYTF. The CDR3 nucleotides are TGCGCCAGCAGCCTAGAGCAATCGACAGGGCATGGGAATGGCTACACCTTC.

V is TRBV28 and J is TRBJ1-5; 11 nucleotides agree with TRBD1. V was pared by 7 bases and J by 7 bases, with 12 bases of the junction left unmatched. The CDR3 has 16 amino acids. The germline gives CDR1 MDHEN, CDR2 SYDVKM. Here the CDR3 reads CASTLREGQGVQPQHF. CDR3 coding DNA: TGTGCCAGCACCCTAAGGGAGGGACAGGGGGTACAGCCCCAGCATTTT.

This chain links TRBV19 with TRBJ2-1; D is perhaps TRBD2 (5 bases). V shed 3 bases and J shed 0 bases, with 12 bases lying between them. The germline V gene encodes CDR1 LNHDA and CDR2 SQIVND (reference sequence). This CDR3 has 16 residues. As DNA, the CDR3 is TGTGCCAGTAGTATTTGGCGGGCCGACTCCTACAATGAGCAGTTCTTC. This gives the protein CASSIWRADSYNEQFF. Using reference TRBV19 and TRBJ2-1 for the parts outside the CDR3, the full variable domain is DGGITQSPKYLFRKEGQNVTLSCEQNLNHDAMYWYRQDPGQGLRLIYYSQIVNDFQKGDIAEGYSVSREKKESFPLTVTSAQKNPTAFYLCASSIWRADSYNEQFFGPGTRLTVL.

The chain links TRBV19 to TRBJ2-3; 12 bases align to TRBD2. The trim removed 6 bases at V and 4 bases at J, leaving 5 bases unmatched. CDR1 and CDR2 from the germline V gene are LNHDA and SQIVND (reference sequence). CDR3 length equals 15 residues. CDR3 protein: CASRSSGRAADTQYF. The DNA for the CDR3 is TGTGCCAGTAGATCTAGCGGGAGGGCCGCAGATACGCAGTATTTT. Combining the CDR3 with reference TRBV19 and TRBJ2-3 gives the whole variable domain DGGITQSPKYLFRKEGQNVTLSCEQNLNHDAMYWYRQDPGQGLRLIYYSQIVNDFQKGDIAEGYSVSREKKESFPLTVTSAQKNPTAFYLCASRSSGRAADTQYFGPGTRLTVL.

This rearrangement joins TRBV2 to TRBJ2-1, with TRBD1 matching 10 bases. There are 16 residues in the CDR3. With V trimmed by 4 bases and J by 2 bases, 5 bases remained unmatched. From germline, CDR1 is SNHLY and CDR2 FYNNEI. The CDR3 reads CASSGTTGGTYNEQFF. The CDR3 DNA is TGTGCCAGCAGTGGGACGACAGGGGGCACCTACAATGAGCAGTTCTTC.

The rearrangement links TRBV7-8 to TRBJ1-5; a weak D match, TRBD1 (5 bases). The CDR3 covers 13 residues. With 5 bases removed from V and 9 bases from J, the gap between germline ends came to 14 bases. Germline loops: CDR1 SGHVS, CDR2 FQNEAQ. The CDR3 loop is CASSLDRHRPQHF. Here the CDR3 DNA reads TGTGCCAGCAGCCTAGACAGACACAGGCCCCAGCATTTT.

The chain recombines TRBV19 with TRBJ2-5, with D perhaps matching TRBD2 (6 bases). V lost 5 bases and J 4 bases, leaving 20 bases between the germline ends. CDR3 size: 16 residues. The germline V gene has CDR1 LNHDA and CDR2 SQIVND (reference sequence). The CDR3 DNA reads TGTGCCAGTAGTCCCGGGACCTCTCGGGGGAGAGAGACCCAGTACTTC. As protein: CASSPGTSRGRETQYF.

In this sample, this clone turned up once. The chain combines TRBV5-5 with TRBJ2-6; perhaps TRBD1 as D (6 bases). The germline V gene has CDR1 SGHKS and CDR2 YYEKEE (reference sequence). V lost 4 bases and J lost 1, with 9 bases in between. CDR3 length: 15 amino acids. This chain's CDR3 is CASSTQGSGANVLTF. The CDR3, as DNA: TGTGCCAGCAGCACACAGGGATCTGGGGCCAACGTCCTGACTTTC.

The chain couples TRBV7-3 to TRBJ1-1; D is undetermined. The CDR3 has 13 amino acids. Germline V lookup: CDR1 SGHTA, CDR2 FQGTGA. V was cut by 1 base and J by 1 base, with 4 bases left in between. The CDR3 DNA reads TGTGCCAGCAGCTTAAATTCGAACACTGAAGCTTTCTTT. The encoded protein is CASSLNSNTEAFF.

The rearrangement links TRBV29-1 to TRBJ1-1; no definite D call. V lost 8 bases and J lost 1, with 14 bases in between. The germline gives CDR1 SQVTM, CDR2 ANQGSEA. There are 13 residues in the CDR3. This CDR3 is CSSQRAPNTEAFF. The DNA for the CDR3 is TGCAGCTCTCAAAGGGCGCCGAACACTGAAGCTTTCTTT.

CDR3 nucleotides: TGTGCCAGCAGCCCGGGACAGTCCTCCAATCAGCCCCAGCATTTT. Encoded protein: CASSPGQSSNQPQHF. The genes are TRBV3-1 (or the pseudogene TRBV3-2) and TRBJ1-5; 7 bases are a match to TRBD1. The CDR3 contains 15 residues. Germline CDR1 LGHDT, CDR2 YNNKEL (reference sequence). V dropped 4 bases and J dropped 3; count of bases not matched to a gene: 6.